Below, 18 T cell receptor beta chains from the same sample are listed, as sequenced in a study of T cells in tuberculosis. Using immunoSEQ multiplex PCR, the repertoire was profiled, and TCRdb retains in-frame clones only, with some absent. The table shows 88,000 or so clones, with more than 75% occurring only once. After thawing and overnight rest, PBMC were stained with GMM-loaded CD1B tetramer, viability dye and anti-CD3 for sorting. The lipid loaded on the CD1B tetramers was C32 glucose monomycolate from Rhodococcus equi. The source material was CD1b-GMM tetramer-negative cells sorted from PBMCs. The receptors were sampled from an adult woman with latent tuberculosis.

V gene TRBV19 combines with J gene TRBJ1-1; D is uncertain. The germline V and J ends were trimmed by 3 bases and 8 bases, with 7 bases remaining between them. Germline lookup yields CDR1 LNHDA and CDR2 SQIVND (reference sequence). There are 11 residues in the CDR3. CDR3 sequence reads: CASSMAGEAFF. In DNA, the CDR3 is TGTGCCAGTAGTATGGCGGGGGAAGCTTTCTTT.

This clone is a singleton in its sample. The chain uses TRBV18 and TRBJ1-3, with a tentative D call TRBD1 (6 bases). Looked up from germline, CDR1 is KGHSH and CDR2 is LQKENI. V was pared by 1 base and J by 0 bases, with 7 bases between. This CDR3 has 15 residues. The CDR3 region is CASSPQGVSGNTIYF. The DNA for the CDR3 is TGTGCCAGCTCACCACAGGGGGTCTCTGGAAACACCATATATTTT.

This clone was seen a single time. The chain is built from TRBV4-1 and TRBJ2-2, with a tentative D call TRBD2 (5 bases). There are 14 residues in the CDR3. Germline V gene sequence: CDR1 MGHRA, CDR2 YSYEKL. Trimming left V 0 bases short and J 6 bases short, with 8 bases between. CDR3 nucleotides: TGCGCCAGCAGCCAAGAAACCGGGGCCGGGGAGCTGTTTTTT. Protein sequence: CASSQETGAGELFF.

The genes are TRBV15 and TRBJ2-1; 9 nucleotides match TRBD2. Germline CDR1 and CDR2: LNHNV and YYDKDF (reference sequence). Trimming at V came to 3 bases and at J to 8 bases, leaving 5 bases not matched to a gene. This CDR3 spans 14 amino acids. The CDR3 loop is CATSRLAGSDEQFF. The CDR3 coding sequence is TGTGCCACCAGCAGGCTAGCGGGGAGCGATGAGCAGTTCTTC.

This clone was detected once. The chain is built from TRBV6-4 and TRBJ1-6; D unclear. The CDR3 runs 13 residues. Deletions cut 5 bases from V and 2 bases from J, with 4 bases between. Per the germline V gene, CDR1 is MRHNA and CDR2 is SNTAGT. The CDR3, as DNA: TGTGCCAGCAGTTCTACCTATAATTCACCCCTCCACTTT. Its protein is CASSSTYNSPLHF.

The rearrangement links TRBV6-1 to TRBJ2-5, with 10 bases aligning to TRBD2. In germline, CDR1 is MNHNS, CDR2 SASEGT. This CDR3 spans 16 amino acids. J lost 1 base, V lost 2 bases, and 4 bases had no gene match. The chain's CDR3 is CASSERERGGQETQYF. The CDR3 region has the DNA TGTGCCAGCAGTGAACGGGAGCGGGGGGGCCAAGAGACCCAGTACTTC.

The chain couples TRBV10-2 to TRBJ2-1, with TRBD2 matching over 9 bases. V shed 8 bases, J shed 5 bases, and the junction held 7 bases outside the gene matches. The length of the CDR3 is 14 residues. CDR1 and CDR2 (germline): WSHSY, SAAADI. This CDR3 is CASFSGGAHNEQFF. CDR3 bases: TGCGCCAGCTTTAGCGGGGGCGCTCACAATGAGCAGTTCTTC.

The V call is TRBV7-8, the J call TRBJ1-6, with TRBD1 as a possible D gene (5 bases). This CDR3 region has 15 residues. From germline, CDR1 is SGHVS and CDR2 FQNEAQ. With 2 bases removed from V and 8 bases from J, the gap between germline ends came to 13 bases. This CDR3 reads CASSLIRGSDSPLHF. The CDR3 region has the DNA TGTGCCAGCAGCTTAATTCGGGGGTCGGATTCACCCCTCCACTTT.

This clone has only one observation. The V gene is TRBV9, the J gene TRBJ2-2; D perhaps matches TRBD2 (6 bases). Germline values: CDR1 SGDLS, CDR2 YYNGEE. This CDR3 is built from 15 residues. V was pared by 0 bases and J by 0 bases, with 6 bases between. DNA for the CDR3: TGTGCCAGCAGCGTAGGCGGGGCGAACACCGGGGAGCTGTTTTTT. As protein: CASSVGGANTGELFF.

The DNA for the CDR3 is TGTGCCAGCAGCCTCGGGGGGGCAGAGGCCAACTATGGCTACACCTTC. As protein: CASSLGGAEANYGYTF. This chain connects TRBV7-3 to TRBJ1-2; D possibly corresponds to TRBD1 (6 bases). The CDR3 sequence is 16 residues long. Germline V CDR1 and CDR2: SGHTA, FQGTGA. V was clipped by 5 bases and J by 2 bases, with 18 bases between them.

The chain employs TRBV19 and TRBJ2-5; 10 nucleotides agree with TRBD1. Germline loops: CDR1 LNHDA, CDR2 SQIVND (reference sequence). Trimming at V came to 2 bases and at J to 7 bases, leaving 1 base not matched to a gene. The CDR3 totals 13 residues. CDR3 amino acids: CASSIRQGATQYF. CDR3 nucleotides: TGTGCCAGTAGTATAAGACAGGGGGCGACCCAGTACTTC. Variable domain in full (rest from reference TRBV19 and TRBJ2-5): DGGITQSPKYLFRKEGQNVTLSCEQNLNHDAMYWYRQDPGQGLRLIYYSQIVNDFQKGDIAEGYSVSREKKESFPLTVTSAQKNPTAFYLCASSIRQGATQYFGPGTRLLVL.

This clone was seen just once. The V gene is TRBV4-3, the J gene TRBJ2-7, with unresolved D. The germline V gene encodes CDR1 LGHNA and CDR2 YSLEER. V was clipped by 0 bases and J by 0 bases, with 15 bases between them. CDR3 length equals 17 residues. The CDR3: CASSQEMANHSSYEQYV. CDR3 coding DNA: TGCGCCAGCAGCCAAGAAATGGCCAACCATAGCTCCTACGAGCAGTACGTC.

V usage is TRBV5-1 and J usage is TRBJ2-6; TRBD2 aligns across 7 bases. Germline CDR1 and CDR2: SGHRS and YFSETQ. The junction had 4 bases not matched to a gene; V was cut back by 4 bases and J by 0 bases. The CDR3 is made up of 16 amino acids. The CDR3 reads CASSPSGGSGANVLTF. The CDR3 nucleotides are TGCGCCAGCAGCCCTTCGGGGGGCTCTGGGGCCAACGTCCTGACTTTC. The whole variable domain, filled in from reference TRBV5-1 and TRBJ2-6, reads KAGVTQTPRYLIKTRGQQVTLSCSPISGHRSVSWYQQTPGQGLQFLFEYFSETQRNKGNFPGRFSGRQFSNSRSEMNVSTLELGDSALYLCASSPSGGSGANVLTFGAGSRLTVL.

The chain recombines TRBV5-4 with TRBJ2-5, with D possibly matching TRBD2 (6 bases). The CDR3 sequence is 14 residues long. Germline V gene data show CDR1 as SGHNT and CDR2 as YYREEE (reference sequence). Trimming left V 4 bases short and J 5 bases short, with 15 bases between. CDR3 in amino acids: CASSRMEGEETQYF. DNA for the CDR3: TGTGCCAGCAGCCGCATGGAGGGTGAGGAGACCCAGTACTTC.

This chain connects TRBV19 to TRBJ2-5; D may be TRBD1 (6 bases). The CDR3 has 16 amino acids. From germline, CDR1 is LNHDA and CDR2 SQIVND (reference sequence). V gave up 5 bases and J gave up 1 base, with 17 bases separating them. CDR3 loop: CASSLRTTGVQETQYF. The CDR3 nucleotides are TGTGCCAGTAGTCTCCGGACGACAGGCGTCCAAGAGACCCAGTACTTC.

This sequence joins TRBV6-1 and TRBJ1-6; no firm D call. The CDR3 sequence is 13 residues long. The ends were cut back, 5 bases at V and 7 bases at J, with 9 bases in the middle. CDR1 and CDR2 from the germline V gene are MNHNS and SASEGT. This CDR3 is CASSLSRNSPLHF. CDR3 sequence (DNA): TGTGCCAGCAGTTTATCCAGGAATTCACCCCTCCACTTT.

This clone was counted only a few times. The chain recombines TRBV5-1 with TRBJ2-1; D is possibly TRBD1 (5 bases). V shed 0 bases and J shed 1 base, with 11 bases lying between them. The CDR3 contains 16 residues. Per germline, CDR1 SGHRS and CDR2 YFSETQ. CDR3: CASSLAGSVSYNEQFF. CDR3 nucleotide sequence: TGCGCCAGCAGCTTGGCAGGGTCCGTATCCTACAATGAGCAGTTCTTC.

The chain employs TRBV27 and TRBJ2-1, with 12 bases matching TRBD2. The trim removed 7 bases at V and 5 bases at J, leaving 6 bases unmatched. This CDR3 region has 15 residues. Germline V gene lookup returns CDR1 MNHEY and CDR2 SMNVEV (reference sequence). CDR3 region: CASKVLAGGNNEQFF. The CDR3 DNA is TGTGCCAGCAAGGTACTAGCGGGGGGTAACAATGAGCAGTTCTTC.